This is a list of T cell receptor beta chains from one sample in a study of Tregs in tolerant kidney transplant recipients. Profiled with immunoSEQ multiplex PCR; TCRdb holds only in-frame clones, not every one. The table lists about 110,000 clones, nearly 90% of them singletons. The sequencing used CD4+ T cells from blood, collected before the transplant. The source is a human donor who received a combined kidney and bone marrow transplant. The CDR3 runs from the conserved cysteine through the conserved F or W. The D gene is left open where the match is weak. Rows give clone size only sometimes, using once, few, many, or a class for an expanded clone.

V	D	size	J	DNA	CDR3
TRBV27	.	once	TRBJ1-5	TGTGCCAGCAGTTTATCGATTGTTAGCGGGGACGTAGGACCATATAGCAATCAGCCCCAGCATTTT	CASSLSIVSGDVGPYSNQPQHF
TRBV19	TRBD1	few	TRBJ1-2	TGTGCCAGTAGTATGGCCGGGACAGGGGGCTATGGCTACACCTTC	CASSMAGTGGYGYTF
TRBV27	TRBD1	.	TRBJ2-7	TGTGCCAGCAGAGGGACAGTCTTTTCCTACGAGCAGTACTTC	CASRGTVFSYEQYF
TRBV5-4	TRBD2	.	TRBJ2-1	TGTGCCAGCAGCCGTACCGGGACTAAAGCCAATGAGCAGTTCTTC	CASSRTGTKANEQFF
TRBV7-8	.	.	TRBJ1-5	TGTGCCAGCAGCTTAGGTGGGCCTAGCAATCAGCCCCAGCATTTT	CASSLGGPSNQPQHF
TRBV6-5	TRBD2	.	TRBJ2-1	TGTGCCAGCAGTTCCCCCTGGGGGGGAAATGAGCAGTTCTTC	CASSSPWGGNEQFF
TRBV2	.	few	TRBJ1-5	TGTGCCAGCAGTGGGGAGGGCAGAAATCAGCCCCAGCATTTT	CASSGEGRNQPQHF
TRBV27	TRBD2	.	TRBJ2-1	TGTGCCAGCAGTTTAATGGCTAGCGGGAGAGGTGAGCAGTTCTTC	CASSLMASGRGEQFF
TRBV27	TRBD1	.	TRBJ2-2	TGTGCCAGCAGCAAACAGGGGGTCACCGGGGAGCTGTTTTTT	CASSKQGVTGELFF
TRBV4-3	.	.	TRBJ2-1	TGCGCCAGCAGCCAAGGGAAGGCACAGTACAATGAGCAGTTCTTC	CASSQGKAQYNEQFF
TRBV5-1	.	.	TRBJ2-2	TGCGCCAGCAGCTTGGCGGGTACCGCGAACACCGGGGAGCTGTTTTTT	CASSLAGTANTGELFF
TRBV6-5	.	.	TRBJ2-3	TGTGCCAGCAGTTATGCTAATGGAGTACTAGGTACGCAGTATTTT	CASSYANGVLGTQYF
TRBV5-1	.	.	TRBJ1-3	TGCGCCAGCAGCTTGGGCCAGGGTGGTGGAAACACCATATATTTT	CASSLGQGGGNTIYF
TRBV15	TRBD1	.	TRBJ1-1	TGTGCCACCAGCCGGGGACAGCCCGGGAGGGTGTATGCTGAAGCTTTCTTT	CATSRGQPGRVYAEAFF
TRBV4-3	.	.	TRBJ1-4	TGCGCCAGCAGCCAAGACTTTGTGGGCGGGGGAAATGAAAAACTGTTTTTT	CASSQDFVGGGNEKLFF
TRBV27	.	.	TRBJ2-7	TGTGCCAGCAGGGTAGCGATTAGCTCCTACGAGCAGTACTTC	CASRVAISSYEQYF
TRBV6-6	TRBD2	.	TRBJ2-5	TGTGCCAGCAGTCAGACTAGCGGGGGGGAGACCCAGTACTTC	CASSQTSGGETQYF
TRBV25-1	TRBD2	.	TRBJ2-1	TGTGCCAGCAGTGAATCTAGCGGGAGGTGGAATGAGCAGTTCTTC	CASSESSGRWNEQFF
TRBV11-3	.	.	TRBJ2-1	TGTGCCAGCAGTAAACTTGCTAGCTCCTACAATGAGCAGTTCTTC	CASSKLASSYNEQFF
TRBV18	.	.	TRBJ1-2	TGTGCCAGCTCACCAGACATAGGACAGCATAACTATGGCTACACCTTC	CASSPDIGQHNYGYTF
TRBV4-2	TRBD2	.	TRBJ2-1	TGTGCCAGCAGCCAAGATTACCAGCTAGCGGGGGACAATGAGCAGTTCTTC	CASSQDYQLAGDNEQFF
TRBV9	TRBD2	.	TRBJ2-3	TGTGCCAGCGGGGAGTTAGCGGGAGTCGATACGCAGTATTTT	CASGELAGVDTQYF
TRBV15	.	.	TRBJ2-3	TGTGCCACCAGAGCTAGGGGGGGGACAGATACGCAGTATTTT	CATRARGGTDTQYF
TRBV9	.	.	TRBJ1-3	TGTGCCAGCAGCCCGTCTGGGGGGGCTGGAAACACCATATATTTT	CASSPSGGAGNTIYF
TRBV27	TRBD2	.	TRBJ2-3	TGTGCCAGCCACAGAGCGGGAGGTACAGATACGCAGTATTTT	CASHRAGGTDTQYF
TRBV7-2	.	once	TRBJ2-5	TGTGCCAGCAGCGCGGGACTGGCACAAGAGACCCAGTACTTC	CASSAGLAQETQYF
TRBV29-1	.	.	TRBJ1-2	TGCAGCGTTGAACTCTCTTCGGGCTATGGCTACACCTTC	CSVELSSGYGYTF
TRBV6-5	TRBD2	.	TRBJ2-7	TGTGCCAGCAGTATACTAGCGGGGCTCCAGTACGAGCAGTACTTC	CASSILAGLQYEQYF
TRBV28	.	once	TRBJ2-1	TGTGCCAGCAGACTTTTGGGGGCTAATGAGCAGTTCTTC	CASRLLGANEQFF
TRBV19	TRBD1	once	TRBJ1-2	TGTGCCAGTAGGAATTGGGACAGGGGAATTGGTGGCTACACCTTC	CASRNWDRGIGGYTF
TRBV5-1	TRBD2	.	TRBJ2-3	TGCGCCAGCAGGATCCGCGGGAGTGGTAGCACAGATACGCAGTATTTT	CASRIRGSGSTDTQYF
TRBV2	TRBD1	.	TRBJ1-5	TGTGCCAGCAGTACAGGGGGCGGGTCCCAGCCCCAGCATTTT	CASSTGGGSQPQHF
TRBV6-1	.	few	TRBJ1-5	TGTGCCAGCACAGGGAATCTAAATAGCAATCAGCCCCAGCATTTT	CASTGNLNSNQPQHF
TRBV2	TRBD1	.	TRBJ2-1	TGTGCCAGCAGTCCCGGACAGGGGTTGGTCAATGAGCAGTTCTTC	CASSPGQGLVNEQFF
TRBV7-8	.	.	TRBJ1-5	TGTGCCAGCAGCGGCCCTCAGGGGAATCAGCCCCAGCATTTT	CASSGPQGNQPQHF
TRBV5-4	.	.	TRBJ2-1	TGTGCCAGCAGCTTGGCCGAACGGGAGCAGTTCTTC	CASSLAEREQFF
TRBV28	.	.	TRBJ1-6	TGTGCCAGCAGTTTTTGGCAGGTGTCGAATTCACCCCTCCACTTT	CASSFWQVSNSPLHF
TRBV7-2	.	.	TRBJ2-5	TGTGCCAGCAGCCCCCCCGGCGGCGGCGAGACCCAGTACTTC	CASSPPGGGETQYF
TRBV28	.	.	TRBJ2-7	TGTGCCAGCAGTTCCCTTGGGGGCAGGGGTGGCGACGAGCAGTACTTC	CASSSLGGRGGDEQYF
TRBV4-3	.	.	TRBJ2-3	TGCGCCAGCAGCCAAGAGTCAGCGAGCACAGATACGCAGTATTTT	CASSQESASTDTQYF
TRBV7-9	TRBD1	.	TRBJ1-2	TGTGCCAGCAGCTTAGACGGAAGGGGGCGCGCCTATGGCTACACCTTC	CASSLDGRGRAYGYTF
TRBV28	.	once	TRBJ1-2	TGTGCCAGCAGTTTAGTTGTCCCAGGCCGAAACTATGGCTACACCTTC	CASSLVVPGRNYGYTF
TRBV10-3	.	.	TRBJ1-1	TGTGCCATCTCGGATTCAGGAGGTGAAGCTTTCTTT	CAISDSGGEAFF
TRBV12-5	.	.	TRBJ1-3	TGTGCTAGTGGTCCTGGTGACTCCGTCAGAGGAAACACCATATATTTT	CASGPGDSVRGNTIYF
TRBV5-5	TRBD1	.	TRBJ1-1	TGTGCCAGCAGCGGGACAGGGGGCCACACTGAAGCTTTCTTT	CASSGTGGHTEAFF
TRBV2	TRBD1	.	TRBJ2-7	TGTGCCAGCAGTATCTATCAGGACAGGGCGAGGCAGTACTTC	CASSIYQDRARQYF
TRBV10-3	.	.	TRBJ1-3	TGTGCCATCAGTGTACGTCAGATCTCTGGAAACACCATATATTTT	CAISVRQISGNTIYF
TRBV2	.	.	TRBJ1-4	TGTGCCAGCAGTGACTTACAGGTTAATGAAAAACTGTTTTTT	CASSDLQVNEKLFF
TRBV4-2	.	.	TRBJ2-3	TGTGCCAGCAGCCAAGACCTAGGGGGGGTTACAGATACGCAGTATTTT	CASSQDLGGVTDTQYF
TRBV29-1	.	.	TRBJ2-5	TGCAGCGGGCTAGGGGCGGAGTGGGGAGAGACCCAGTACTTC	CSGLGAEWGETQYF